This T cell receptor beta chain was documented in a study of patients and donors after allogeneic stem cell transplantation (dated by TCRdb to 2019 to 2021). The cysteine opens and the phenylalanine closes a CDR3 of 16 amino acids. Only the CDR3 portion is preserved as DNA: 48 bases, with reading frame beginning at the first base. In the germline V gene (reference sequence), CDR1 corresponds to SGHNT and CDR2 to YYREEE. Clipping removes 4 bases from V and 1 base from J, with 10 as the unmatched junction base count. A few counts support this clonotype. The antigen it recognizes is unknown. No much larger clone is present one base from it, and per-base qualities are unavailable. Receptor amplification or capture employed RT-PCR. Sequencing took place on a NextSeq 550. Clones were called with MiXCR by TCRdb after fastp trimmed the public reads at Q25, and only in-frame beta chains were retained. Duplicate CDR3 protein sequences are folded into a single record with the most common DNA and genes. In all, the sample holds about a million distinct CDR3 sequences, and approximately 18% of those were seen once. The top ten constitute 5% to 6.5% of the sample.

Recombination linked TRBV5-4 to TRBJ1-1; TRBD1 aligns with 7 central bases. The sample was blood, either unsorted or a sorted T cell fraction (not recorded which). The TCR was taken from a human donor who was either an allogeneic HSCT recipient or a stem cell or donor lymphocyte infusion donor (not recorded which). It is not recorded whose cells these are; they may come from a transplant donor. The nucleotides read TGTGCCAGCAGCCCTAGGAATGACAGGGCGAACACTGAAGCTTTCTTT. Its product reads: CASSPRNDRANTEAFF. Where the CDR3 stops, the reference TRBV5-4 and TRBJ1-1 genes take over; the full variable domain is ETGVTQSPTHLIKTRGQQVTLRCSSQSGHNTVSWYQQALGQGPQFIFQYYREEENGRGNFPPRFSGLQFPNYSSELNVNALELDDSALYLCASSPRNDRANTEAFFGQGTRLTVV.